This T cell receptor beta chain was documented in a study of siplizumab effects on memory and regulatory T cells. The CDR3 contains 13 residues. Germline values: CDR1 MDHEN, CDR2 SYDVKM. Trimming removed 3 bases from V and 2 bases from J, with 7 bases in between. TCRdb keeps only in-frame clones here, not all; method: immunoSEQ multiplex PCR. The table records around 100,000 clones, less than 95% of them present only once. The chain employs TRBV28 and TRBJ1-1; no clear D gene. The sample was non-Treg CD4+ T cells sorted from blood. This clonotype was obtained from a human donor in good health. In DNA form, the CDR3 reads TGTGCCAGCAGTTTGGAGGAAAACACTGAAGCTTTCTTT. Its translation is CASSLEENTEAFF.